The clone carrying this TCR beta chain was counted only a few times. The antigen is unknown. MiXCR was run by TCRdb on the reads, yielding one entry per CDR3 protein. The table records some 680,000 distinct CDR3 sequences, less than 40% of them present only once. V gave up 4 bases and J gave up 6 bases; unmatched junction bases: 9. This CDR3 has 16 amino acids. In germline, CDR1 is LNHDA, CDR2 SQIVND (reference sequence). This sample was included in a study of T cell repertoires in cytomegalovirus infection. In the study overall: Both CMV infection and a matching HLA type were indicated by public TCR beta signatures. Study conclusions and caveats: Identification of carriers of CMV plus the relevant HLA was achieved through cumulative public TCR beta family frequency.

The chain employs TRBV19 and TRBJ1-5, with 10 bases identical to TRBD1. Sequenced input: PBMCs. The TCR originated in a human donor in good health (CMV status not recorded). Some clones in this sample may be carry-over from other donors' samples. The CDR3 reads CASSTPGQGRGQPQHF. The CDR3 DNA is TGTGCCAGTAGTACCCCGGGACAGGGGCGAGGTCAGCCCCAGCATTTT.